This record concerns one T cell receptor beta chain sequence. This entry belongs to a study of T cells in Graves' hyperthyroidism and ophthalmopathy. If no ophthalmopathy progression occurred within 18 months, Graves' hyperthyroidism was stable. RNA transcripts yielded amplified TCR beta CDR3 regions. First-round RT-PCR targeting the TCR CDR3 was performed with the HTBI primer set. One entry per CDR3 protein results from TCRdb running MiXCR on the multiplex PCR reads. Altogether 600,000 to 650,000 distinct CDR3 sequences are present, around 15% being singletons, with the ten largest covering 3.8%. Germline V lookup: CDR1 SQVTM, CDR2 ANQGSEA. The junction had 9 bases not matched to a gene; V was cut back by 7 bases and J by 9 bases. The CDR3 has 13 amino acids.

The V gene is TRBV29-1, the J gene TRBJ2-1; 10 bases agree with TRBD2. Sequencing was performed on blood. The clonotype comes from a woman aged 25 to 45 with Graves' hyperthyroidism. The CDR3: CSALAGGGGEQFF. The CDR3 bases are TGCAGCGCTTTAGCGGGAGGTGGCGGTGAGCAGTTCTTC.